The 15 T cell receptor beta chains below come from one sample, sequenced in a study of T-cell memory formation after mild COVID-19. A single record per CDR3 protein comes from TCRdb applying MiXCR to the 5' RACE reads. The sample has 350,000 to 400,000 distinct CDR3 sequences; 13% to 15% are singletons. Sequenced material: PBMCs or a T cell subset sorted from them (not recorded which). These TCRs come from a man aged 18 to 35 who had mild COVID-19 (a few samples of this study predate the infection). Cell type and time point are not known.

This chain uses TRBV4-2 with TRBJ2-3, with 11 bases lining up with TRBD2. This CDR3 has 17 residues. The trim removed 0 bases at V and 6 bases at J, leaving 8 bases unmatched. The germline V gene encodes CDR1 LGHNA and CDR2 YNFKEQ. The CDR3 protein is CASSQDLASGGMDTQYF. DNA for the CDR3: TGTGCCAGCAGCCAAGACCTAGCTAGCGGGGGGATGGATACGCAGTATTTT.

This clonotype was counted a few times. This sequence joins TRBV7-9 and TRBJ1-5, with no clear D. The germline V gene has CDR1 SEHNR and CDR2 FQNEAQ (reference sequence). Trimming left V 4 bases short and J 2 bases short, with 12 bases between. The CDR3 runs to 15 residues. Here the CDR3 reads CASSSGISGNQPQHF. The CDR3 DNA is TGTGCCAGCAGCTCGGGGATCTCGGGCAATCAGCCCCAGCATTTT.

This clonotype was observed a few times. The chain joins TRBV7-8 to TRBJ1-6; 9 bases fit TRBD1. This CDR3 has 16 amino acids. Germline V CDR1 and CDR2: SGHVS, FQNEAQ. The ends lost 4 bases at V and 8 bases at J; junction bases unmatched: 9. The CDR3 DNA sequence: TGTGCCAGCAGCTCGTGGGACAGGGAAAGCCATTCACCCCTCCACTTT. Amino acids: CASSSWDRESHSPLHF. The variable domain in full, completed from reference TRBV7-8 and TRBJ1-6, reads GAGVSQSPRYKVAKRGQDVALRCDPISGHVSLFWYQQALGQGPEFLTYFQNEAQLDKSGLPSDRFFAERPEGSVSTLKIQRTQQEDSAVYLCASSSWDRESHSPLHFGNGTRLTVT.

This clonotype was observed a few times. This chain joins TRBV29-1 and TRBJ1-3, with TRBD1 identical over 7 bases. V was pared by 7 bases and J by 3 bases, with 0 bases of the junction left unmatched. CDR1 and CDR2 (germline): SQVTM, ANQGSEA. CDR3 size: 11 residues. The CDR3: CSGQGGNTIYF. The CDR3 coding sequence is TGCAGCGGACAGGGTGGAAACACCATATATTTT.

This rearrangement joins TRBV9 to TRBJ2-2, with D uncertain. Germline V gene lookup returns CDR1 SGDLS and CDR2 YYNGEE. This CDR3 has 16 amino acids. Trimming pared 4 bases from V and 0 bases from J, leaving 13 bases between. The CDR3 nucleotides read TGTGCCAGCAGCCCCATGGGGATAGCGAACACCGGGGAGCTGTTTTTT. It codes for CASSPMGIANTGELFF.

This clonotype was seen only a few times. The rearrangement joins TRBV5-6 to TRBJ2-7; no clear D. This CDR3 spans 15 amino acids. The germline V gene has CDR1 SGHDT and CDR2 YYEEEE. The V end was cut by 6 bases, the J end by 6 bases, with 22 bases between. Here the CDR3 DNA reads TGTGCCAGCACCTCCACGGAGACTCTGACTCCCGAGCAGTACTTC. As protein: CASTSTETLTPEQYF.

The chain employs TRBV29-1 and TRBJ1-2, with D uncertain. V was pared by 0 bases and J by 7 bases, with 6 bases between. This CDR3 is built from 11 residues. Germline CDR1 is SQVTM and CDR2 is ANQGSEA. CDR3 residues: CSVEDTVGYTF. CDR3 bases: TGCAGCGTTGAAGACACGGTTGGCTACACCTTC.

This clonotype appeared a few times. The chain carries TRBV13 and TRBJ1-1; possibly TRBD1 for D (6 bases). Between the trimmed V and J ends, which lost 0 bases and 1 base, there was a span of 9 bases. The CDR3 totals 15 residues. Germline CDR1 PRHDT, CDR2 FYEKMQ (reference sequence). The CDR3 coding sequence is TGTGCCAGCAGCTTAGGCAGGGGAAGGAACACTGAAGCTTTCTTT. Translating it yields CASSLGRGRNTEAFF.

This sequence joins TRBV11-2 and TRBJ2-2, with 9 bases fitting TRBD2. This CDR3 is built from 16 residues. The germline CDR1 and CDR2 sequences are SGHAT and FQNNGV. V lost 2 bases, J lost 3 bases, and 4 bases stayed unmatched. CDR3 region: CASSLLAGVYTGELFF. CDR3 nucleotides: TGTGCCAGCAGCTTATTAGCGGGGGTTTACACCGGGGAGCTGTTTTTT.

The genes are TRBV4-3 and TRBJ2-1; D gene uncertain. This CDR3 spans 11 amino acids. The V end was cut by 0 bases, the J end by 10 bases, with 4 bases between. The V gene's germline CDR1 is LGHNA and CDR2 YSLEER. The CDR3 DNA reads as TGCGCCAGCAGCCAAGATGAGGAGCAGTTCTTC. Translated, it gives CASSQDEEQFF.

This clonotype was seen more than once but under ten times. The rearrangement uses TRBV12-3 or TRBV12-4 and TRBJ1-4; D is unclear. This CDR3 comprises 18 residues. V lost 1 base and J 0 bases, leaving 15 bases between the germline ends. The CDR3 DNA sequence: TGTGCCAGCAGTTTAGAGCCCCCAGGAGATGCAACTAATGAAAAACTGTTTTTT. Translated, it gives CASSLEPPGDATNEKLFF.

The genes are TRBV20-1 and TRBJ1-2; possibly TRBD1 for D (6 bases). The CDR3 length is 13 residues. In germline, CDR1 is DFQATT, CDR2 SNEGSKA (reference sequence). The ends were cut back, 3 bases at V and 6 bases at J, with 14 bases in the middle. The chain's CDR3 is CSASGGLQNGYTF. CDR3 bases: TGCAGTGCTAGCGGGGGGCTGCAGAATGGCTACACCTTC.

This clonotype turned up a few times. The chain couples TRBV4-1 to TRBJ1-1; TRBD1 might be the D (5 bases). V was clipped by 3 bases and J by 1 base, with 12 bases between them. The CDR3 has 15 amino acids. From germline, CDR1 is MGHRA and CDR2 YSYEKL. The CDR3 coding sequence is TGCGCCAGCAGCCATCTATGGGACTCGAACACTGAAGCTTTCTTT. Translated: CASSHLWDSNTEAFF.

This clonotype was found a few times. Here the CDR3 reads CASSLAPQGSYNEQFF. The CDR3, as DNA: TGCGCCAGCAGCTTGGCCCCTCAGGGCTCCTACAATGAGCAGTTCTTC. The genes are TRBV5-1 and TRBJ2-1, with D possibly being TRBD1 (5 bases). CDR3 length: 16 amino acids. V was shortened by 0 bases and J by 0 bases, with 10 bases between the two germline ends. Germline V gives CDR1 SGHRS, CDR2 YFSETQ.

A few counts support this clonotype. The chain carries TRBV4-1 and TRBJ2-2; D is perhaps TRBD1 (6 bases). Trimming pared 6 bases from V and 6 bases from J, leaving 8 bases between. The CDR3 totals 12 residues. Germline loops: CDR1 MGHRA, CDR2 YSYEKL. In nucleotides, the CDR3 is TGCGCCAGCAGGGGGACACCCGGGGAGCTGTTTTTT. It translates to CASRGTPGELFF.